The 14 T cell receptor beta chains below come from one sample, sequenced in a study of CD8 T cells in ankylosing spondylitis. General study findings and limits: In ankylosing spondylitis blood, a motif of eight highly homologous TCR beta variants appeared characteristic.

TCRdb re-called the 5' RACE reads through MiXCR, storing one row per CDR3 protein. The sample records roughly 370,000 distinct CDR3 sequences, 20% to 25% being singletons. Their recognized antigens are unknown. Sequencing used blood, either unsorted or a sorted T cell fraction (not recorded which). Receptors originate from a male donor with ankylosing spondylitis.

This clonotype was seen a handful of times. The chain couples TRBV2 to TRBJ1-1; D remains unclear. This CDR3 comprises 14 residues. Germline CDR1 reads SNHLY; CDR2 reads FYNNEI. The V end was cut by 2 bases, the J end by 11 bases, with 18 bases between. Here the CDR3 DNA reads TGTGCCAGCAGTGAATCGAGGAGCGCCCCTGCGGCTTTCTTT. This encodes CASSESRSAPAAFF.

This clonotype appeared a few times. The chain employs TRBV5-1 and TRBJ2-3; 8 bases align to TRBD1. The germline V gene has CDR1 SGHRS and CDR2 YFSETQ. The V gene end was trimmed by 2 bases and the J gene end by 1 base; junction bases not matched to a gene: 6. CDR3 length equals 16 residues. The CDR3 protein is CASSFSTGAGTDTQYF. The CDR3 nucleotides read TGCGCCAGCAGCTTCTCGACAGGGGCCGGCACAGATACGCAGTATTTT. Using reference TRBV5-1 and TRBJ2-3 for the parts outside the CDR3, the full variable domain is KAGVTQTPRYLIKTRGQQVTLSCSPISGHRSVSWYQQTPGQGLQFLFEYFSETQRNKGNFPGRFSGRQFSNSRSEMNVSTLELGDSALYLCASSFSTGAGTDTQYFGPGTRLTVL.

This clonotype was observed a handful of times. This chain's CDR3 is CASSQDWANLGYNEQFF. As DNA, the CDR3 is TGCGCCAGCAGCCAAGATTGGGCTAACCTCGGGTACAATGAGCAGTTCTTC. This chain links TRBV4-3 with TRBJ2-1; D gene unclear. V lost 0 bases and J lost 4, with 16 bases in between. The CDR3 sequence is 17 residues long. Germline V CDR1 and CDR2: LGHNA, YSLEER.

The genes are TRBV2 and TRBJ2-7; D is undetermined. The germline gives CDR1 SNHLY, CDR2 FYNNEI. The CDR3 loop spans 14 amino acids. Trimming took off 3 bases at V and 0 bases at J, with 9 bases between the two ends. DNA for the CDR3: TGTGCCAGCAGTGAGGCTAACCACTCCTACGAGCAGTACTTC. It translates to CASSEANHSYEQYF.

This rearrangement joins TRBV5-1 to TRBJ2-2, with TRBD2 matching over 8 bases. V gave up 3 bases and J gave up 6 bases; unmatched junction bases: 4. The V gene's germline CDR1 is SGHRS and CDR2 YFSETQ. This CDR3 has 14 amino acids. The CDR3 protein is CASSWGLDAGELFF. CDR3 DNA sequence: TGCGCCAGCAGCTGGGGACTAGACGCCGGGGAGCTGTTTTTT.

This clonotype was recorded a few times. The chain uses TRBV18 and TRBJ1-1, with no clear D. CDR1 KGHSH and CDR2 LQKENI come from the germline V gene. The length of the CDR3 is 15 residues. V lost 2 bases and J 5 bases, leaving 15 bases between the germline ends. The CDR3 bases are TGTGCCAGCTCACCAGGGGAGGGAGTTGTGACTGAAGCTTTCTTT. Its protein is CASSPGEGVVTEAFF.

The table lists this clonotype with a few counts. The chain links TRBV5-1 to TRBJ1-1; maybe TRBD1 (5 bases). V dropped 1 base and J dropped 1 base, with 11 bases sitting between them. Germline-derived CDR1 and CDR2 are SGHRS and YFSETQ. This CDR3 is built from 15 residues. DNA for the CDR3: TGCGCCAGCAGCTTGTTTGGCAGGGAGAACACTGAAGCTTTCTTT. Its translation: CASSLFGRENTEAFF. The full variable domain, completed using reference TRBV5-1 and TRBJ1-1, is KAGVTQTPRYLIKTRGQQVTLSCSPISGHRSVSWYQQTPGQGLQFLFEYFSETQRNKGNFPGRFSGRQFSNSRSEMNVSTLELGDSALYLCASSLFGRENTEAFFGQGTRLTVV.

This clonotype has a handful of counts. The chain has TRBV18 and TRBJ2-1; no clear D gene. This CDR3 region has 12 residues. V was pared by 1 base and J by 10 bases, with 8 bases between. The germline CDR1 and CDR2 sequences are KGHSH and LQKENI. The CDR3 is CASSPRSLEQFF. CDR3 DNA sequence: TGTGCCAGCTCACCACGTAGCTTGGAGCAGTTCTTC.

The CDR3 DNA reads as TGTGCCAGCCACAGTTTATCCGGGGCACGGAATGGCTACACCTTC. Protein sequence: CASHSLSGARNGYTF. J is TRBJ1-2 and V is TRBV27; a possible D gene is TRBD1 (5 bases). The CDR3 consists of 15 residues. Germline lookup yields CDR1 MNHEY and CDR2 SMNVEV (reference sequence). V gave up 8 bases and J gave up 6 bases, with 22 bases separating them.

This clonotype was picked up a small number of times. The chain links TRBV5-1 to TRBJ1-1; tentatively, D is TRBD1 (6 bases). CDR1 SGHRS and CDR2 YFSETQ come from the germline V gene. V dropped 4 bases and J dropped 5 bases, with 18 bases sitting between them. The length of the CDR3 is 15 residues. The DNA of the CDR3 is TGCGCCAGCAGCGTAGAAACAGGGTTTGTAACTGAAGCTTTCTTT. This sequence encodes CASSVETGFVTEAFF.

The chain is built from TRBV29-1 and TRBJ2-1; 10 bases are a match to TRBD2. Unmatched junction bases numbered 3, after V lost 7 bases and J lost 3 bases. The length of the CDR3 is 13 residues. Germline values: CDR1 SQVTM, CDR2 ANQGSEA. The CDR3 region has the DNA TGCAGCGCTGGGACTAGCGACTACAATGAGCAGTTCTTC. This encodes CSAGTSDYNEQFF.

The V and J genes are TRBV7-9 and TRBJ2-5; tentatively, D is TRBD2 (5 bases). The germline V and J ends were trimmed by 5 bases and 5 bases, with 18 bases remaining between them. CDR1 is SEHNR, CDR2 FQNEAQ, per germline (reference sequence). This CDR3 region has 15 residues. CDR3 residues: CASSPRELRGETQYF. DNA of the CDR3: TGTGCCAGCAGCCCAAGGGAGCTACGTGGCGAGACCCAGTACTTC. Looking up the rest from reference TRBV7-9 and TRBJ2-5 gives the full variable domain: DTGVSQNPRHKITKRGQNVTFRCDPISEHNRLYWYRQTLGQGPEFLTYFQNEAQLEKSRLLSDRFSAERPKGSFSTLEIQRTEQGDSAMYLCASSPRELRGETQYFGPGTRLLVL.

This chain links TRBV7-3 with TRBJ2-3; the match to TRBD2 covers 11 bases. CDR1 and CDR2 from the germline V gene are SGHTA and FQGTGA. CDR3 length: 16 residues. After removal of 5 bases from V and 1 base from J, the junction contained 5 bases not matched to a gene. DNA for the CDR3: TGTGCCAGCAGCAAACTAGCGGGAGTTGGCACAGATACGCAGTATTTT. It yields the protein CASSKLAGVGTDTQYF.

CDR3 nucleotides: TGTGCCAGCGGCCCAAGAGGGGCAACTAATGAAAAACTGTTTTTT. Translating gives CASGPRGATNEKLFF. The V and J genes are TRBV28 and TRBJ1-4; D possibly corresponds to TRBD1 (5 bases). Trimming removed 8 bases at V and 0 bases at J, with 13 bases between. The CDR3 has 15 residues. CDR1 and CDR2 (germline): MDHEN, SYDVKM. Looking up the rest from reference TRBV28 and TRBJ1-4 gives the full variable domain: DVKVTQSSRYLVKRTGEKVFLECVQDMDHENMFWYRQDPGLGLRLIYFSYDVKMKEKGDIPEGYSVSREKKERFSLILESASTNQTSMYLCASGPRGATNEKLFFGSGTQLSVL.